The clone carrying this T cell receptor beta chain was seen a few times. Its antigen is undetermined. Germline V lookup: CDR1 MGHDK, CDR2 SYGVNS. Trimming took off 5 bases at V and 1 base at J, with 15 bases between the two ends. This CDR3 contains 16 residues. The data derive from a study of cytomegalovirus exposure and HLA in healthy donors. The study, taken as a whole, reports: It was likely that a cluster of highly shared sequence variants was a sequencing artifact.

Primers included in the PCR were 60 Vbeta and 13 Jbeta primers. Sequenced by immunoSEQ multiplex PCR; TCRdb stores in-frame clones only, minus some. The sample consists of approximately 180,000 clones, around 81% of them appearing once. The sample was PBMCs. This TCR was sampled from a woman aged 25 to 39 in good health and CMV-seronegative. This chain links TRBV25-1 with TRBJ1-5, with D perhaps TRBD1 (6 bases). CDR3 in DNA: TGTGCCAGCAGTCGAGGGGGAGTGGGAAGCAATCAGCCCCAGCATTTT. Amino acid sequence: CASSRGGVGSNQPQHF.